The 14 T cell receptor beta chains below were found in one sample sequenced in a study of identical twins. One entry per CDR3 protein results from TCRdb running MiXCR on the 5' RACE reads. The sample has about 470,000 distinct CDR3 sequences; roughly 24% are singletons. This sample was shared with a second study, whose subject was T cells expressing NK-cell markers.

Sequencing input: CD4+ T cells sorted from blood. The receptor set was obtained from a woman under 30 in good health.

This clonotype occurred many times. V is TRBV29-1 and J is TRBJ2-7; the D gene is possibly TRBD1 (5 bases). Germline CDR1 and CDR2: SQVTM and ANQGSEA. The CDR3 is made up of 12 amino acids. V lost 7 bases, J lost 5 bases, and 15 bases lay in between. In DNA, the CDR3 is TGCAGCGGATCAATCCAGGGAAACGAGCAGTACTTC. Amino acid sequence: CSGSIQGNEQYF.

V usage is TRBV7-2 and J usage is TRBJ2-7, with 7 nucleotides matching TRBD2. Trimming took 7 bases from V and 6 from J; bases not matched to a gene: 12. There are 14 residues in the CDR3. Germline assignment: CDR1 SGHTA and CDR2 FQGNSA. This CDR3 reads CASTHGGRASEQYF. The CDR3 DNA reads TGTGCCAGCACCCACGGGGGGAGGGCCTCCGAGCAGTACTTC.

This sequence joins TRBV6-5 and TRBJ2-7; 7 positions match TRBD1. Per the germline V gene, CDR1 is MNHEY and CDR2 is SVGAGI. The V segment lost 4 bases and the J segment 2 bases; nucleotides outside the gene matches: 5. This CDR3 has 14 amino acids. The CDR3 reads CASSWTGLTYEQYF. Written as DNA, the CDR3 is TGTGCCAGCAGTTGGACAGGACTTACCTACGAGCAGTACTTC.

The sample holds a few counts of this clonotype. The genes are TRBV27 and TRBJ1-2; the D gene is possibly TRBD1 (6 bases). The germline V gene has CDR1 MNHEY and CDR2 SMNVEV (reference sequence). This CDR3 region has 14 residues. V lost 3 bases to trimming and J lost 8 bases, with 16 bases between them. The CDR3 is CASSFTLGARGYTF. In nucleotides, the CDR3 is TGTGCCAGCAGTTTTACTCTGGGGGCACGGGGCTACACCTTC.

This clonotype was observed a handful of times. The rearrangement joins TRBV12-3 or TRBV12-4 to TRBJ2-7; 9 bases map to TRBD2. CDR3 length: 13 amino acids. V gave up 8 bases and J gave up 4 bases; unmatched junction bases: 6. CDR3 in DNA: TGTGCCAGCGGATATAGCGGGAGTTACGAGCAGTACTTC. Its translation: CASGYSGSYEQYF.

The CDR3 loop reads CAISTTRPSTDTQYF. In DNA form, the CDR3 reads TGTGCCATCAGTACGACTAGGCCTAGCACAGATACGCAGTATTTT. The chain joins TRBV10-3 to TRBJ2-3; possible D gene TRBD2, 6 bases. The CDR3 has 15 amino acids. The V and J ends lost 5 bases and 0 bases respectively, with 12 bases between them. In germline, CDR1 is ENHRY, CDR2 SYGVKD.

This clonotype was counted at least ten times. CDR3 residues: CASSSTRVNEQFF. CDR3 nucleotides: TGTGCCAGCAGCTCGACTAGGGTCAATGAGCAGTTCTTC. The chain employs TRBV6-1 and TRBJ2-1; the D gene is possibly TRBD2 (6 bases). The V end was cut by 6 bases, the J end by 6 bases, with 12 bases between. Germline loops: CDR1 MNHNS, CDR2 SASEGT. The CDR3 consists of 13 residues.

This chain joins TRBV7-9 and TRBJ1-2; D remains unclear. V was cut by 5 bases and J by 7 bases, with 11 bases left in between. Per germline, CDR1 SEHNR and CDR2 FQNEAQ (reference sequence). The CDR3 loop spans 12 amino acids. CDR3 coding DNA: TGTGCCAGCAGCATCAGTCGGGGTGGCTACACCTTC. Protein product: CASSISRGGYTF.

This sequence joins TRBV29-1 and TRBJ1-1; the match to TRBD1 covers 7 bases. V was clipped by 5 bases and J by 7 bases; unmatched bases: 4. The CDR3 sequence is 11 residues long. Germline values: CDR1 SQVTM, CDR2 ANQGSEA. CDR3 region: CSVWTGLEAFF. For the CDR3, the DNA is TGCAGCGTTTGGACAGGTCTTGAAGCTTTCTTT.

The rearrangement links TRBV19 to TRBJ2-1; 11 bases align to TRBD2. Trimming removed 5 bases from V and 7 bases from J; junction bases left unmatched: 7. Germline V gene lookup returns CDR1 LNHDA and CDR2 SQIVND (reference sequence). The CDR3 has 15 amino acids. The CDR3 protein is CASSPTSGSRNEQFF. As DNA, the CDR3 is TGTGCCAGTAGTCCAACTAGCGGGAGCAGGAATGAGCAGTTCTTC.

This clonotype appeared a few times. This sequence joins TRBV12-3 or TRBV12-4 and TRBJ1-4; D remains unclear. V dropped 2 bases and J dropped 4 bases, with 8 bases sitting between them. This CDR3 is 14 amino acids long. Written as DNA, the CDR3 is TGTGCCAGCAGTTTACGGGGTTATAATGAAAAACTGTTTTTT. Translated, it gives CASSLRGYNEKLFF.

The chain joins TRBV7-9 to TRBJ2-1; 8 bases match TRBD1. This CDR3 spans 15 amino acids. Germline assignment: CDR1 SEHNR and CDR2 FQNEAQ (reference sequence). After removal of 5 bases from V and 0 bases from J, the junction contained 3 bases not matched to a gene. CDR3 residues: CASSAGQASYNEQFF. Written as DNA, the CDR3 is TGTGCCAGCAGCGCGGGACAGGCCTCCTACAATGAGCAGTTCTTC.

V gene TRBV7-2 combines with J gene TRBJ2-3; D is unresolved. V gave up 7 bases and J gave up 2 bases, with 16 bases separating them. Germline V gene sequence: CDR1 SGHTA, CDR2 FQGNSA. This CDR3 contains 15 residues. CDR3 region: CASTHGARITDTQYF. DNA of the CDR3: TGTGCCAGCACCCACGGAGCTAGGATCACAGATACGCAGTATTTT. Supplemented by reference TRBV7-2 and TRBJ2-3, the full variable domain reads GAGVSQSPSNKVTEKGKDVELRCDPISGHTALYWYRQSLGQGLEFLIYFQGNSAPDKSGLPSDRFSAERTGGSVSTLTIQRTQQEDSAVYLCASTHGARITDTQYFGPGTRLTVL.

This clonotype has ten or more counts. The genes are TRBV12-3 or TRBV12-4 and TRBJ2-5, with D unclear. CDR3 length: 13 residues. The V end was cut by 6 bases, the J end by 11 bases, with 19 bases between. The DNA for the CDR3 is TGTGCCAGCAGGACGAACCTGGGCCTAAGGCAGTACTTC. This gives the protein CASRTNLGLRQYF.